These 8 T cell receptor beta chains came from one sample sequenced in a study of T cell clonotyping in hematopoietic cell transplantation. Clones were sequenced by immunoSEQ multiplex PCR, and TCRdb holds only the in-frame ones, with some missing. The data hold tens of thousands of clones, with roughly 96% observed a single time. Sequences were obtained from peripheral blood mononuclear cells. The receptors were gathered from a man younger than 40 in good health. Some clones in this sample may be carry-over from other donors' samples.

The DNA of the CDR3 is TGCGCCAGCAGCCAAGATGGGGCCAGCACAGATACGCAGTATTTT. Its translation is CASSQDGASTDTQYF. The rearrangement uses TRBV4-1 and TRBJ2-3; maybe TRBD1 (5 bases). Trimming pared 0 bases from V and 0 bases from J, leaving 7 bases between. Germline V lookup: CDR1 MGHRA, CDR2 YSYEKL. CDR3 size: 15 residues.

V gene TRBV29-1 combines with J gene TRBJ1-4; the match to TRBD1 covers 7 bases. Germline V gene data show CDR1 as SQVTM and CDR2 as ANQGSEA. The junction had 3 bases not matched to a gene; V was cut back by 5 bases and J by 3 bases. The length of the CDR3 is 13 residues. The CDR3 bases are TGCAGCGTTTACAGGGGATCTAATGAAAAACTGTTTTTT. This translates into CSVYRGSNEKLFF.

The CDR3 spells CASSVLDNSTDTQYF. The CDR3 DNA follows: TGTGCCAGCAGTGTACTGGACAATAGCACAGATACGCAGTATTTT. This chain links TRBV25-1 with TRBJ2-3; D may be TRBD1 (5 bases). CDR3 length: 15 amino acids. CDR1 and CDR2 from the germline V gene are MGHDK and SYGVNS. With 4 bases removed from V and 0 bases from J, the gap between germline ends came to 11 bases.

This chain uses TRBV5-1 with TRBJ2-3; 8 nucleotides agree with TRBD2. The CDR3 consists of 14 residues. Germline V gives CDR1 SGHRS, CDR2 YFSETQ. With 2 bases clipped from V and 6 bases from J, the junction kept 5 bases outside the gene matches. The CDR3 DNA reads TGCGCCAGCAGCTTAGCGGGAGATCGGGATACGCAGTATTTT. This codes for CASSLAGDRDTQYF.

Turning to this clone: At one boundary the junction diverges from the germline segment, which might be a read error. This sequence joins TRBV7-2 and TRBJ2-7; TRBD1 aligns across 7 bases. Germline CDR1 is SGHTA and CDR2 is FQGNSA. The CDR3 runs 12 residues. The CDR3 nucleotides are TGTGCCAGCAGCCTACGGACAGGCCTCATGAACTTC. Residues: CASSLRTGLMNF. Filled out from reference TRBV7-2 and TRBJ2-7, the complete variable domain reads GAGVSQSPSNKVTEKGKDVELRCDPISGHTALYWYRQSLGQGLEFLIYFQGNSAPDKSGLPSDRFSAERTGGSVSTLTIQRTQQEDSAVYLCASSLRTGLMNFGPGTRLTVT.

V gene TRBV5-4 combines with J gene TRBJ2-3; 8 nucleotides align to TRBD2. CDR3 size: 14 residues. Germline CDR1 SGHNT, CDR2 YYREEE (reference sequence). Losses at the gene ends were 4 bases for V and 4 bases for J; bases not matched to a gene: 5. CDR3 amino acids: CASSRRGGSDTQYF. As DNA, the CDR3 is TGTGCCAGCAGCCGTCGGGGGGGCTCAGATACGCAGTATTTT.

In this sample, this clone turned up once. The chain recombines TRBV25-1 with TRBJ2-7; 10 bases fit TRBD1. With V trimmed by 4 bases and J by 1 base, 7 bases remained unmatched. CDR1 is MGHDK, CDR2 SYGVNS, per germline. The CDR3 length is 16 residues. The CDR3: CASSAAGTGVSYEQYF. The CDR3, as DNA: TGTGCCAGCAGTGCGGCCGGGACAGGGGTATCCTACGAGCAGTACTTC.

This chain joins TRBV30 and TRBJ2-5; weak D call: TRBD1 (6 bases). With the DNA end fitting TRBJ2-7 better, the J assignment may be wrong. Germline CDR1 GTSNPN, CDR2 SVGIG (reference sequence). This CDR3 region has 14 residues. CDR3 DNA sequence: TGTGCCTGGAGTGTACTTGGGGGCATCTACGAGCAGTACTTC. It yields the protein CAWSVLGGIYEQYF.